A selection of T cell receptor beta chains follows, all from one sample in a study of shared clonotypes between healthy human individuals. Here immunoSEQ multiplex PCR was the method, and the copy in TCRdb shows in-frame clones only, minus some. The sample yields 2 million to 2.5 million clones, roughly 93% seen once. What was sequenced was naive CD4+ T cells from PBMCs. The receptors originated from a man between 18 and 29 years old in good health. Some clones in this sample may be carry-over from other donors' samples. Each CDR3 is given with its conserved first and last residue. The D gene is left open where the match is weak. The size field is filled for only some rows; it gives once, few, many or a size class.

abundance	v_gene	d_gene	j_gene	len	CDR3nt	CDR3aa
-	TRBV4-2	TRBD1	TRBJ2-3	14	TGTGCCAGCTCGGACAGGGGTGACACAGATACGCAGTATTTT	CASSDRGDTDTQYF
-	TRBV13	-	TRBJ2-3	16	TGTGCCAGCGACAGGCGGGGACGTCTAATCACAGATACGCAGTATTTT	CASDRRGRLITDTQYF
-	TRBV7-2	-	TRBJ2-1	14	TGTGCCAGCAGCCTTAGCCGTCCCTACAATGAGCAGTTCTTC	CASSLSRPYNEQFF
-	TRBV28	TRBD1	TRBJ2-7	16	TGTGCCAGCAGCCCACAAGGGACAGGGGGCGGGTACGAGCAGTACTTC	CASSPQGTGGGYEQYF
-	TRBV7-3	-	TRBJ1-1	13	TGTGCCAGCAGTTCAACCCTAATCACTGAAGCTTTCTTT	CASSSTLITEAFF
-	TRBV5-4	-	TRBJ2-6	16	TGTGCCAGCAGCCCGCCCCCCGGCTCTGGGGCCAACGTCCTGACTTTC	CASSPPPGSGANVLTF
-	TRBV30	TRBD1	TRBJ2-7	15	TGTGCCTGGAGACCCGGACAGGGGGCAGACTACGAGCAGTACTTC	CAWRPGQGADYEQYF
-	TRBV7-2	TRBD2	TRBJ2-1	15	TGTGCCAGCAGCTTAGACAGCGGGAGTAGGAATGAGCAGTTCTTC	CASSLDSGSRNEQFF
-	TRBV25-1	TRBD2	TRBJ2-5	15	TGTGCCAGCAGTATTCCCGGGAGGGCCGGAGAGACCCAGTACTTC	CASSIPGRAGETQYF
-	TRBV10-3	TRBD2	TRBJ2-3	20	TGTGCCATCAGTGAGAATCCGGCAGTCGTCAGCGGGATTACTACAGATACGCAGTATTTT	CAISENPAVVSGITTDTQYF
-	TRBV11-2	TRBD1	TRBJ2-2	19	TGTGCCAGCAGCTCATCCCGGACAGGAGAGTACCCCGGGTCCGGGGAGCTGTTTTTT	CASSSSRTGEYPGSGELFF
-	TRBV6-1	TRBD1	TRBJ2-7	16	TGTGCCAGCAGTGAGAGGGTAGGACAGGGTTTACACGAGCAGTACTTC	CASSERVGQGLHEQYF
-	TRBV5-1	-	TRBJ1-4	15	TGCGCCAGCAGCTTGGTGGCGGGCCCTAATGAAAAACTGTTTTTT	CASSLVAGPNEKLFF
-	TRBV6-6	-	TRBJ2-1	13	TGTGCCAGCAGTCGCTCGACGGACAATGAGCAGTTCTTC	CASSRSTDNEQFF
-	TRBV4-1	-	TRBJ1-6	15	TGCGCCAGCAGCCAAGCGGAGGTCTATAATTCACCCCTCCACTTT	CASSQAEVYNSPLHF
-	TRBV2	TRBD2	TRBJ2-4	15	TGTGCCAGCAGCCTAAGGACTAGCGGGCCAAACATTCAGTACTTC	CASSLRTSGPNIQYF
-	TRBV6-6	-	TRBJ2-3	13	TGTGCCAGCAAAGGGGGACGGCCAGATACGCAGTATTTT	CASKGGRPDTQYF
-	TRBV4-1	-	TRBJ1-3	16	TGCGCCAGCAGCCAATTGGGGGGGGCTGGTGGAAACACCATATATTTT	CASSQLGGAGGNTIYF
once	TRBV28	TRBD2	TRBJ2-1	15	TGTGCCAGCAGTCCACTAGCGGGAGCGTACAATGAGCAGTTCTTC	CASSPLAGAYNEQFF
-	TRBV28	-	TRBJ2-7	16	TGTGCCAGCAGTTTGAGGGGAGGAGTTTCTCCCGGCGAGCAGTACTTC	CASSLRGGVSPGEQYF
-	TRBV19	-	TRBJ1-2	16	TGTGCCAGTAGCCCTTCCGGGACAAGGCCGTTATGGGGCTACACCTTC	CASSPSGTRPLWGYTF
few	TRBV6-1	TRBD1	TRBJ1-4	13	TGTGCCGCAGGACGGGACAGGCTTGAAAAACTGTTTTTT	CAAGRDRLEKLFF
-	TRBV4-1	-	TRBJ2-5	15	TGCGCCAGCAGCCCCAATGCGGCAGCACAAGAGACCCAGTACTTC	CASSPNAAAQETQYF
-	TRBV7-3	-	TRBJ2-1	12	TGTGCCAGCAGCTTACCCGGCAATGAGCAGTTCTTC	CASSLPGNEQFF
once	TRBV9	-	TRBJ1-2	13	TGTGCCAGCAGCGTAGTAACCGGCTATGGCTACACCTTC	CASSVVTGYGYTF
-	TRBV6-1	-	TRBJ2-7	13	TGTGCCAGCAGAGAGAACGGAGGCTACGAGCAGTACTTC	CASRENGGYEQYF
-	TRBV19	-	TRBJ2-7	14	TGTGCCAGTAGTATTAACGAGGATTACGGCGAGCAGTACTTC	CASSINEDYGEQYF
-	TRBV5-6	TRBD1	TRBJ1-1	14	TGTGCCAGCAGCCTATACAGGGGAGGCACTGAAGCTTTCTTT	CASSLYRGGTEAFF
-	TRBV2	-	TRBJ2-7	14	TGTGCCAGCAGTGTTCTGCGGCAAACCTACGAGCAGTACTTC	CASSVLRQTYEQYF
-	TRBV7-9	-	TRBJ2-7	16	TGTGCCAGCAGCGCCGTCGGCGGGGAGTACTCCTACGAGCAGTACTTC	CASSAVGGEYSYEQYF
-	TRBV4-2	TRBD2	TRBJ2-3	14	TGTGCCAGCAGCCAAGGCGGGGGGGCAGATACGCAGTATTTT	CASSQGGGADTQYF
once	TRBV6-5	-	TRBJ2-7	16	TGTGCCAGCAGTTACTCGATATCGGGCAGCTCCTACGAGCAGTATTTC	CASSYSISGSSYEQYF
-	TRBV7-3	TRBD1	TRBJ2-2	15	TGTGCCAGCAGCAGACAGGGGGCGGGCACCGGGGAGCTGTTTTTT	CASSRQGAGTGELFF
-	TRBV5-4	TRBD2	TRBJ2-1	16	TGTGCCAGCAGCCGTGGTCGGCTAGCGGGAGGCGATGAGCAGTTCTTC	CASSRGRLAGGDEQFF
-	TRBV5-4	TRBD1	TRBJ1-2	13	TGTGCCAGCAGCTCAGACAGGGCTCTGGGCTACACCTTC	CASSSDRALGYTF